These 6 T cell receptor beta chains came from one sample sequenced in a study of vaccination effects on CD4 cells after COVID-19. ViraFEST expansion of antigen-specific CD4+ T cells with viral peptide pools preceded sequencing. With about ten days of culture completed, CD4+ T cells were isolated. Recipients of the vaccine had no prior SARS-CoV-2 infection and negative nucleocapsid antibodies. The protocol was immunoSEQ multiplex PCR, while the TCRdb copy is restricted to in-frame clones and leaves out a portion. The table records 55,000 to 80,000 clones, 75% to 85% of them present only once. No antigens are known for them. The sequencing here drew on CD4+ T cells from PBMCs cultured with SARS-CoV-2 spike peptides, taken before COVID-19 vaccination. These TCRs come from a human donor who received a COVID-19 vaccine.

Note on this clone: This sample includes further DNA sequences coding for the same CDR3. Written as DNA, the CDR3 is TGTGCCAGCAGCCACGGGCGGGAAATGGGATCCGGGGAGCTGTTTTTT. The encoded protein is CASSHGREMGSGELFF. The chain recombines TRBV7-3 with TRBJ2-2; D perhaps matches TRBD2 (6 bases). The CDR3 extends over 16 amino acids. V lost 5 bases, J lost 6 bases, and 19 bases lay in between. The V gene's germline CDR1 is SGHTA and CDR2 FQGTGA.

The J gene is TRBJ2-5, the V gene TRBV7-2; the D gene is possibly TRBD2 (6 bases). Germline values: CDR1 SGHTA, CDR2 FQGNSA. Trimming shortened V by 2 bases and J by 3 bases, and 10 bases separated the two germline ends. CDR3 length: 14 residues. The DNA of the CDR3 is TGTGCCAGCAGCTTATCCGGGGGAGAAGAGACCCAGTACTTC. It codes for CASSLSGGEETQYF.

Written as DNA, the CDR3 is TGTGCCAGCAGCTTAGCAGTTCAGCCCCAGCATTTT. As protein: CASSLAVQPQHF. J is TRBJ1-5 and V is TRBV11-2; D uncertain. Germline V CDR1 and CDR2: SGHAT, FQNNGV. V gave up 1 base and J gave up 6 bases, with 4 bases separating them. The CDR3 contains 12 residues.

CDR3 DNA sequence: TGTGCCACCAGTGATTCCCGAACGAATCAGCCCCAGCATTTT. The encoded protein is CATSDSRTNQPQHF. This sequence joins TRBV24-1 and TRBJ1-5; D unclear. CDR1 and CDR2 (germline): KGHDR, SFDVKD. The CDR3 totals 14 residues. V gave up 2 bases and J gave up 4 bases, with 8 bases separating them.

The chain joins TRBV18 to TRBJ1-2; D is possibly TRBD1 (5 bases). Trimming pared 2 bases from V and 0 bases from J, leaving 7 bases between. CDR1 and CDR2 from the germline V gene are KGHSH and LQKENI. The CDR3 loop spans 14 amino acids. CDR3 amino acids: CASSPGGTNYGYTF. Written as DNA, the CDR3 is TGTGCCAGCTCACCAGGGGGAACTAACTATGGCTACACCTTC. Full variable domain (rest looked up from reference TRBV18 and TRBJ1-2): NAGVMQNPRHLVRRRGQEARLRCSPMKGHSHVYWYRQLPEEGLKFMVYLQKENIIDESGMPKERFSAEFPKEGPSILRIQQVVRGDSAAYFCASSPGGTNYGYTFGSGTRLTVV.

This sequence joins TRBV6-5 and TRBJ2-7; D is ambiguous. V gave up 6 bases and J gave up 3 bases, with 6 bases separating them. The CDR3 has 11 residues. Germline loops: CDR1 MNHEY, CDR2 SVGAGI. The chain's CDR3 is CASSQDYEQYV. The CDR3 DNA reads as TGTGCCAGCAGCCAAGACTACGAGCAGTACGTC.